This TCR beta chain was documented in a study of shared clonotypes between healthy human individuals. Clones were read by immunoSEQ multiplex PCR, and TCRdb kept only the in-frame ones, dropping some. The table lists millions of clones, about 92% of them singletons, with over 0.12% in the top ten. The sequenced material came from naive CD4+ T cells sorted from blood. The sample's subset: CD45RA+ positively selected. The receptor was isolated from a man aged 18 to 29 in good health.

CDR3 amino acids: CASSSEGGDEKLFF. The CDR3 nucleotides read TGCGCCAGCAGCTCCGAGGGCGGCGATGAAAAACTGTTTTTT. The rearrangement links TRBV5-1 to TRBJ1-4; D gene uncertain. V was cut by 3 bases and J by 6 bases, with 12 bases left in between. CDR1 and CDR2 from the germline V gene are SGHRS and YFSETQ. The CDR3 loop spans 14 amino acids.